A selection of T cell receptor beta chains follows, all from one sample in a study of vaccination effects on CD4 cells after COVID-19. The data were produced by immunoSEQ multiplex PCR, yet TCRdb's version contains in-frame clones alone and is incomplete. In the table there are more than 60,000 clones, about 72% of which are singletons. Antigens of these TCRs are unknown. This specimen consisted of CD4+ T cells from PBMCs cultured without peptide, obtained before COVID-19 vaccination. Receptors were obtained from a human donor who had a prior SARS-CoV-2 infection. CDR3s include the opening cysteine and the closing phenylalanine or tryptophan. Fields, in order: clone size, J gene, V gene, D gene, CDR3 protein, CDR3 DNA. A D gene is named only where the DNA matches it firmly. A clone size is listed for some rows: how often the clone was seen (once, few, many), or a class if it is expanded.

size: -
J: TRBJ1-2
V: TRBV2
D: -
CDR3: CASSTLLRTAFYGYTF
DNA: TGTGCCAGCAGTACCCTCCTACGGACAGCTTTCTATGGCTACACCTTC

size: -
J: TRBJ2-7
V: TRBV28
D: TRBD2
CDR3: CASISTGLAGRSSYEQYF
DNA: TGTGCCAGCATCTCAACGGGACTAGCGGGCCGAAGCTCCTACGAGCAGTACTTC

size: once
J: TRBJ2-3
V: TRBV4-2
D: TRBD1
CDR3: CASSDSHRGGDTQYF
DNA: TGTGCCAGCAGCGACTCCCACAGGGGTGGCGATACGCAGTATTTT

size: -
J: TRBJ2-7
V: TRBV2
D: TRBD2
CDR3: CASSLKGAASGGLHYEQYF
DNA: TGTGCCAGCAGTTTGAAGGGGGCGGCTAGCGGGGGGCTTCACTACGAGCAGTACTTC

size: -
J: TRBJ2-3
V: TRBV9
D: TRBD2
CDR3: CASSVTSGGPLGTQYF
DNA: TGTGCCAGCAGCGTAACTAGCGGGGGTCCCTTGGGGACGCAGTATTTT

size: -
J: TRBJ2-3
V: TRBV9
D: -
CDR3: CASSKGVDTDTQYF
DNA: TGTGCCAGCAGCAAAGGGGTGGACACAGATACGCAGTATTTT

size: -
J: TRBJ2-3
V: TRBV29-1
D: -
CDR3: CSVDLGGPGTDTQYF
DNA: TGCAGCGTTGACCTGGGGGGCCCCGGCACAGATACGCAGTATTTT

size: -
J: TRBJ1-1
V: TRBV12-3/TRBV12-4
D: TRBD1
CDR3: CASTYGQGTEAFF
DNA: TGTGCCAGCACTTACGGACAGGGGACTGAAGCTTTCTTT

size: few
J: TRBJ2-2
V: TRBV7-2
D: -
CDR3: CASSSQLTGELFF
DNA: TGTGCCAGCAGCTCCCAGCTCACCGGGGAGCTGTTTTTT

size: few
J: TRBJ2-6
V: TRBV21-1
D: -
CDR3: CASSKFERISGANVLTF
DNA: TGTGCCAGCAGCAAATTCGAACGGATCTCTGGGGCCAACGTCCTGACTTTC

size: -
J: TRBJ1-5
V: TRBV7-2
D: TRBD1
CDR3: CASSRTGGEQPQHF
DNA: TGTGCCAGCAGCCGGACAGGGGGCGAGCAGCCCCAGCATTTT

size: few
J: TRBJ1-4
V: TRBV18
D: -
CDR3: CASSPRQTLNEKLFF
DNA: TGTGCCAGCTCACCCCGACAGACCCTTAATGAAAAACTGTTTTTT

size: -
J: TRBJ2-2
V: TRBV30
D: -
CDR3: CAWSVSWGTTTGELFF
DNA: TGTGCCTGGAGTGTAAGCTGGGGGACAACGACCGGGGAGCTGTTTTTT

size: once
J: TRBJ2-3
V: TRBV3-1/TRBV3-2
D: -
CDR3: CASSQDWGRGGWGTDTQYF
DNA: TGTGCCAGCAGCCAAGATTGGGGTAGGGGGGGGTGGGGAACAGATACGCAGTATTTT

size: -
J: TRBJ1-5
V: TRBV2
D: -
CDR3: CASSEQDPRNTPQHF
DNA: TGTGCCAGCAGTGAACAGGACCCAAGGAATACGCCCCAGCATTTT

size: -
J: TRBJ2-7
V: TRBV3-1/TRBV3-2
D: TRBD2
CDR3: CASSQLSGSYEQYF
DNA: TGTGCCAGCAGCCAACTTAGCGGGAGTTACGAGCAGTACTTC

size: -
J: TRBJ1-1
V: TRBV19
D: -
CDR3: CASSIDGWGTEAFF
DNA: TGTGCCAGTAGTATTGATGGGTGGGGTACTGAAGCTTTCTTT

size: once
J: TRBJ2-3
V: TRBV5-4
D: -
CDR3: CASSPPGPHRTTDTQYF
DNA: TGTGCCAGCAGCCCCCCGGGCCCTCACAGGACCACAGATACGCAGTATTTT

size: many
J: TRBJ1-3
V: TRBV30
D: -
CDR3: CAWSVNWRNTIYF
DNA: TGTGCCTGGAGTGTTAATTGGCGAAACACCATATATTTT

size: few
J: TRBJ1-2
V: TRBV18
D: -
CDR3: CASSSRGGDGYTF
DNA: TGTGCCAGCTCATCTCGAGGGGGAGACGGCTACACCTTC

size: -
J: TRBJ2-1
V: TRBV10-3
D: -
CDR3: CAIRALERYNEQFF
DNA: TGTGCCATCAGAGCACTAGAAAGATACAATGAGCAGTTCTTC

size: -
J: TRBJ2-6
V: TRBV5-1
D: TRBD2
CDR3: CASRGTSAFSGANVLTF
DNA: TGCGCCAGCAGGGGGACTAGCGCCTTCTCTGGGGCCAACGTCCTGACTTTC

size: -
J: TRBJ1-1
V: TRBV6-5
D: -
CDR3: CASTTTVNTEAFF
DNA: TGTGCCAGTACGACCACAGTGAACACTGAAGCTTTCTTT

size: -
J: TRBJ2-6
V: TRBV2
D: -
CDR3: CASSRTGDLGANVLTF
DNA: TGTGCCAGCAGCCGAACGGGGGATTTGGGGGCCAACGTCCTGACTTTC

size: -
J: TRBJ2-5
V: TRBV18
D: -
CDR3: CASSPPWRGEEETQYF
DNA: TGTGCCAGCTCACCACCTTGGCGGGGTGAGGAGGAGACCCAGTACTTC

size: -
J: TRBJ2-2
V: TRBV5-1
D: TRBD1
CDR3: CASSSTGTGHTGELFF
DNA: TGCGCCAGCAGCAGTACCGGGACAGGGCACACCGGGGAGCTGTTTTTT

size: -
J: TRBJ2-3
V: TRBV10-3
D: TRBD2
CDR3: CAISGPGGLTDTQYF
DNA: TGTGCCATCAGTGGTCCGGGAGGACTCACAGATACGCAGTATTTT

size: few
J: TRBJ1-1
V: TRBV7-9
D: TRBD1
CDR3: CASSQDRGGITEAFF
DNA: TGTGCCAGCAGCCAGGACAGGGGGGGCATCACTGAAGCTTTCTTT

size: -
J: TRBJ1-1
V: TRBV5-1
D: -
CDR3: CASSLAGMNTEAFF
DNA: TGCGCCAGCAGCTTGGCAGGGATGAACACTGAAGCTTTCTTT

size: few
J: TRBJ1-3
V: TRBV18
D: -
CDR3: CASSPTHGSGNTIYF
DNA: TGTGCCAGCTCGCCCACCCACGGCTCTGGAAACACCATATATTTT

size: -
J: TRBJ1-2
V: TRBV6-2/TRBV6-3
D: -
CDR3: CASSSRQYGYTF
DNA: TGTGCCAGCAGTTCCAGACAATATGGCTACACCTTC

size: -
J: TRBJ1-5
V: TRBV2
D: -
CDR3: CASSAGRNQPQHF
DNA: TGTGCCAGCAGTGCAGGCAGAAACCAGCCCCAGCATTTT

size: -
J: TRBJ2-1
V: TRBV20-1
D: -
CDR3: CSASSAAEPQFF
DNA: TGCAGTGCTAGTTCGGCAGCGGAGCCCCAGTTCTTC

size: -
J: TRBJ1-2
V: TRBV5-4
D: -
CDR3: CASSLRQETNYGYTF
DNA: TGTGCCAGCAGCTTGAGACAGGAAACTAACTATGGCTACACCTTC

size: -
J: TRBJ2-2
V: TRBV28
D: TRBD1
CDR3: CASSLRPGGGELFF
DNA: TGTGCCAGCAGTTTACGTCCAGGGGGCGGGGAGCTGTTTTTT